These 11 T cell receptor beta chains were all obtained from the same sample, sequenced in a study of cytomegalovirus exposure and HLA in healthy donors. Vbeta (60) and Jbeta (13) primers were used in the PCR. Assay: immunoSEQ multiplex PCR; the TCRdb copy retains only in-frame clones and omits some. The sample includes fewer than 200,000 clones, 80% of them seen just once. The sample comprised PBMCs. All receptors derive from a man aged 25 to 40 in good health and CMV-seronegative.

V and J are TRBV11-2 and TRBJ2-1, with D perhaps TRBD2 (6 bases). Looked up from germline, CDR1 is SGHAT and CDR2 is FQNNGV. CDR3 size: 15 residues. V dropped 4 bases and J dropped 12 bases, with 22 bases sitting between them. DNA of the CDR3: TGTGCCAGCAGCTCGCTGCGAGACCTACGGGGAGGGCAGTTCTTC. It yields the protein CASSSLRDLRGGQFF.

This chain connects TRBV7-9 to TRBJ2-1; 12 nucleotides match TRBD2. This CDR3 spans 19 amino acids. Germline trimming cut 0 bases from V and 5 bases from J; bases unmatched to any gene: 11. The V gene's germline CDR1 is SEHNR and CDR2 FQNEAQ (reference sequence). The CDR3 nucleotides read TGTGCCAGCAGCTTAGCGGCCCCTAGCGGGAGGGCCCTAGACAATGAGCAGTTCTTC. Amino acids: CASSLAAPSGRALDNEQFF. Complete variable domain (other parts from reference TRBV7-9 and TRBJ2-1): DTGVSQNPRHKITKRGQNVTFRCDPISEHNRLYWYRQTLGQGPEFLTYFQNEAQLEKSRLLSDRFSAERPKGSFSTLEIQRTEQGDSAMYLCASSLAAPSGRALDNEQFFGPGTRLTVL.

The CDR3 spells CASSLRRILSYEQYF. CDR3 bases: TGTGCCAGCAGTTTAAGGCGGATCCTCTCCTACGAGCAGTACTTC. The chain combines TRBV28 with TRBJ2-7; D call uncertain. Germline-derived CDR1 and CDR2 are MDHEN and SYDVKM. V shed 2 bases and J shed 0 bases, with 11 bases lying between them. The CDR3 has 15 amino acids.

The chain recombines TRBV19 with TRBJ2-3, with 11 bases lining up with TRBD2. V was pared by 8 bases and J by 5 bases, with 6 bases of the junction left unmatched. This CDR3 spans 14 amino acids. Germline values: CDR1 LNHDA, CDR2 SQIVND (reference sequence). The CDR3 protein is CASGHSGRGDTQYF. The CDR3 region has the DNA TGTGCCAGTGGTCATAGCGGGAGGGGAGATACGCAGTATTTT.

A single count supports this clone. V and J are TRBV28 and TRBJ2-3; D possibly corresponds to TRBD2 (7 bases). Trimming pared 10 bases from V and 6 bases from J, leaving 17 bases between. The CDR3 runs to 13 residues. Germline values: CDR1 MDHEN, CDR2 SYDVKM. For the CDR3, the DNA is TGTGCCACCGAGAGGGGGGGCGAGGATACGCAGTATTTT. Translation: CATERGGEDTQYF.

The gene calls are TRBV27 and TRBJ2-3, with a weak D call TRBD1 (6 bases). Looked up from germline, CDR1 is MNHEY and CDR2 is SMNVEV (reference sequence). V was shortened by 4 bases and J by 0 bases, with 14 bases between the two germline ends. This CDR3 region has 16 residues. The CDR3 DNA reads TGTGCCAGCAGTTACCGGGACAACCCAAGCACAGATACGCAGTATTTT. This sequence encodes CASSYRDNPSTDTQYF.

V and J are TRBV5-4 and TRBJ2-4, with TRBD2 as a possible D gene (6 bases). The germline V gene has CDR1 SGHNT and CDR2 YYREEE (reference sequence). V lost 1 base, J lost 1 base, and 18 bases lay in between. The CDR3 is 18 amino acids. The CDR3 coding sequence is TGTGCCAGCAGCTTGCGAGGGCGGGGCCCGGGGGCCAAAAACATTCAGTACTTC. Its protein product is CASSLRGRGPGAKNIQYF.

In the case of this clone: At one of its ends the junction is not consistent with the germline gene, which may arise from a read error. V and J are TRBV10-3 and TRBJ1-2, with a tentative D call TRBD1 (5 bases). The CDR3 covers 14 residues. Germline values: CDR1 ENHRY, CDR2 SYGVKD. CDR3 sequence: CAIGDFRGNYGYTF. CDR3 sequence (DNA): TGTGCCATCGGTGACTTCCGGGGGAACTATGGCTACACCTTC.

V usage is TRBV29-1 and J usage is TRBJ2-7; perhaps TRBD1 as D (5 bases). The CDR3 extends over 13 amino acids. V shed 0 bases and J shed 0 bases, with 6 bases lying between them. CDR1 SQVTM and CDR2 ANQGSEA come from the germline V gene. The CDR3: CSVEDDSSYEQYF. The CDR3 nucleotides read TGCAGCGTTGAAGATGACAGCTCCTACGAGCAGTACTTC.

This clone appeared a few times. This chain connects TRBV25-1 to TRBJ1-2; D remains unclear. The CDR3 is 14 amino acids. The ends were cut back, 3 bases at V and 5 bases at J, with 13 bases in the middle. Germline CDR1 is MGHDK and CDR2 is SYGVNS. The CDR3 DNA follows: TGTGCCAGCAGTGAGCCCCTCGGCGGGTATGGCTACACCTTC. Protein: CASSEPLGGYGYTF.

CDR3 coding DNA: TGTGCCAGCAGCTTAAACAGGGTGGATGAAGCTTTCTTT. Translating gives CASSLNRVDEAFF. The chain uses TRBV7-9 and TRBJ1-1; D is possibly TRBD1 (6 bases). V was trimmed by 2 bases and J by 7 bases, leaving 11 bases between them. CDR3 length: 13 amino acids. In germline, CDR1 is SEHNR, CDR2 FQNEAQ (reference sequence).